This is a list of T cell receptor beta chains from one sample in a study of cytomegalovirus exposure and HLA in healthy donors. Method: immunoSEQ multiplex PCR; TCRdb's copy keeps in-frame clones and lacks some. The sample carries about 170,000 clones, 65% to 80% recorded once. Sequencing was done on a sample of PBMCs. Receptors were obtained from a female donor in good health and CMV-seronegative. CDR3s include the opening cysteine and the closing phenylalanine or tryptophan. A D gene is named only where the DNA matches it firmly. Part of the rows lack a size; the others show once, few, many or a class for expanded clones.

>.|TRBV11-2|13|.|TRBJ2-5
TGTGCCAGCAGTCGGAGTTTCCAAGAGACCCAGTACTTC
CASSRSFQETQYF
>TRBD2|TRBV18|15|.|TRBJ2-1
TGTGCCAGCTCACCCTTTAGCGGGGGGCCGAGTGAGCAGTTCTTC
CASSPFSGGPSEQFF
>TRBD1|TRBV7-2|14|.|TRBJ1-1
TGTGCCAGCAGCGGGGGACAGGCAGACACTGAAGCTTTCTTT
CASSGGQADTEAFF
>TRBD2|TRBV30|16|.|TRBJ2-5
TGTGCCTGGAGCTTCGGACTAGCGGGGGAGGGGGAGACCCAGTACTTC
CAWSFGLAGEGETQYF
>TRBD2|TRBV5-1|14|.|TRBJ2-2
TGCGCCAGCAGCTTCTCAGCGGGAGCCGGGGAGCTGTTTTTT
CASSFSAGAGELFF
>.|TRBV6-1|13|few|TRBJ2-1
TGTGCCAGCAGCCTCGGGACAGCGGGAGACCGGTTCTTC
CASSLGTAGDRFF
>.|TRBV9|15|few|TRBJ1-3
TGTGCCAGCAGCCTGATGGACAGCATAGGAAACACCATATATTTT
CASSLMDSIGNTIYF
>.|TRBV5-4|15|.|TRBJ2-2
TGTGCCAGCAGCTCCCCGGGAACTCGACCCGGGGAGCTGTTTTTT
CASSSPGTRPGELFF
>.|TRBV27|14|.|TRBJ1-2
TGTGCCAGCAGCTACCGGGACACCATCTATGGCTACACCTTC
CASSYRDTIYGYTF
>TRBD1|TRBV11-2|14|.|TRBJ1-1
TGTGCCAGCAGCTCGACAGGGGGGAACACTGAAGCTTTCTTT
CASSSTGGNTEAFF
>.|TRBV20-1|10|.|TRBJ2-7
TGCAGTGCCGCGGACTACGAGCAGTACTTC
CSAADYEQYF
>.|TRBV5-1|16|few|TRBJ2-1
TGCGCCAGCAGCCTGGGAGGGGGTTCCTCCTACAATGAGCAGTTCTTC
CASSLGGGSSYNEQFF
>TRBD2|TRBV19|16|.|TRBJ2-1
TGTGCCAGTAGTATATTGGGCGGGAGTCACGGCAATGAGCAGTTCTTC
CASSILGGSHGNEQFF
>.|TRBV6-4|16|.|TRBJ2-5
TGTGCCAGCCCCGCCCTCGGTCCCCCGGGGAAAGAGACCCAGTACTTC
CASPALGPPGKETQYF